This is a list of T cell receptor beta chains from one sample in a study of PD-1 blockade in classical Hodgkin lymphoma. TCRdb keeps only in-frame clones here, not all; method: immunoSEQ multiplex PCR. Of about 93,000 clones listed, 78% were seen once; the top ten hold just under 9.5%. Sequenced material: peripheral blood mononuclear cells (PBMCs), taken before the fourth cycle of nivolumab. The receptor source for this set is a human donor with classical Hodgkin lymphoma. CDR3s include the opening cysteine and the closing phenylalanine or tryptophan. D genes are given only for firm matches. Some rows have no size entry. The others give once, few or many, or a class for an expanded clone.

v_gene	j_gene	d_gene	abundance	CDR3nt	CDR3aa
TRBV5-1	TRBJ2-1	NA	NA	TGCGCCAGCAGCTATCGAGGGGCCAATGAGCAGTTCTTC	CASSYRGANEQFF
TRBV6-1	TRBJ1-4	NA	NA	TGTGCCAGCAGTGCGCGATCAGGGGCCCTTAATGAAAAACTGTTTTTT	CASSARSGALNEKLFF
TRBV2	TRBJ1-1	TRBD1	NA	TGTGCCAGCAGTCGACAGGGACTGAACACTGAAGCTTTCTTT	CASSRQGLNTEAFF
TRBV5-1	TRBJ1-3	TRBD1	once	TGCGCCAGCAGCTATGACAGGGGTTCTGGAAACACCATATATTTT	CASSYDRGSGNTIYF
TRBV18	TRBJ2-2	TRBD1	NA	TGTGCCAGCTCACCGGGACAGGGCGGCACCGGGGAGCTGTTTTTT	CASSPGQGGTGELFF
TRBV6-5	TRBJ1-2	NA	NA	TGTGCCAGCAGGCGTCATCCTGCGGTAGGCTACACCTTC	CASRRHPAVGYTF
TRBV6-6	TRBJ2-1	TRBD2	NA	TGTGCCAGCCTTAGCAGACTAGCGGGGTACAATGAGCAGTTCTTC	CASLSRLAGYNEQFF
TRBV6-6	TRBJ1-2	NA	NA	TGTGCCAGCAGATTCCTTCAGGGGTACGGTGGCTACACCTTC	CASRFLQGYGGYTF
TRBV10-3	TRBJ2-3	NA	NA	TGTGCCATCAGTGAGTCATCCGATACGCAGTATTTT	CAISESSDTQYF
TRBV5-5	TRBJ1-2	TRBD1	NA	TGTGCCAGCAGCTTGGCAGGGGGTGGTGGCTACACCTTC	CASSLAGGGGYTF
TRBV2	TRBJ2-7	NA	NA	TGTGCCAGCAGTGAGGAAGGGGGTATATACGAGCAGTACTTC	CASSEEGGIYEQYF
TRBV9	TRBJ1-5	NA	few	TGTGCCAGCAGCCAGGGTTTCAATCAGCCCCAGCATTTT	CASSQGFNQPQHF
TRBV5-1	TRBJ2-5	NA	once	TGCGCCAGCAGCTTGGCGGACAGACAAGAGACCCAGTACTTC	CASSLADRQETQYF
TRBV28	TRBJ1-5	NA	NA	TGTGCCAGCAGTTGGGGGGGGCTGAATCAGCCCCAGCATTTT	CASSWGGLNQPQHF
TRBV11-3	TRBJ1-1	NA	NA	TGTGCCAGCAGCTTAGGGGCGGGTTTGGAAGCTTTCTTT	CASSLGAGLEAFF
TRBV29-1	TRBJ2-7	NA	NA	TGCAGCGTTGAACTGGGCTACGAGCAGTACTTC	CSVELGYEQYF
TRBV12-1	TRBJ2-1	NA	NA	TGTGCCAGCAGCATTAGGGTGCTGGGGACTAGCGGGAGAGTCTACAATGAGCAGTTCTTC	CASSIRVLGTSGRVYNEQFF
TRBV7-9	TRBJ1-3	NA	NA	TGTGCCAGCAGCTTGCGCCGTGGAAACACCATATATTTT	CASSLRRGNTIYF
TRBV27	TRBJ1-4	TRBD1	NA	TGTGCCACACAAAGACAGGGAACTAATGAAAAACTGTTTTTT	CATQRQGTNEKLFF
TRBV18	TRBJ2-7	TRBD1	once	TGTGCCAGCTCAGGGGGACAGGGGGCAAGAGAGCAGTACTTC	CASSGGQGAREQYF
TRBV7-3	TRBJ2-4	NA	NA	TGTGCCAGCAGCTTGGATGGGTCCTTCGGCGGGGACATTCAGTACTTC	CASSLDGSFGGDIQYF
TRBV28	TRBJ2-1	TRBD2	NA	TGTGCCAGCAGCTTGGGCGCTAGCGGGAGCTCCTACAATGAGCAGTTCTTC	CASSLGASGSSYNEQFF
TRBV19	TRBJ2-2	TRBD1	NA	TGTGCCAGTAGTAGTGACAGGGGGCGTGTAGCCGGGGAGCTGTTTTTT	CASSSDRGRVAGELFF
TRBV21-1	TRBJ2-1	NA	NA	TGTGCCAGCAGCATCGGAATCGGGGCGGGAGGGCCTTACAATGAGCAGTTCTTC	CASSIGIGAGGPYNEQFF
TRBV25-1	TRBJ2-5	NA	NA	TGTGCCAGCTCCCCGCTGGGGCAGGGGCCGAAAGAGACCCAGTACTTC	CASSPLGQGPKETQYF
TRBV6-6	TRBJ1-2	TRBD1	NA	TGTGCCAGCAGTTACTCACGGGACAGCCGATTATACACCTTC	CASSYSRDSRLYTF
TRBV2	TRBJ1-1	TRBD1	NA	TGTGCCAGCAGGTCCGGGACAGGGGGCACTGAAGCTTTCTTT	CASRSGTGGTEAFF
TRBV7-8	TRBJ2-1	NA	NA	TGTGCCAGCAGCTTATTGGCCAGGGGTGAGGGTGAGCAGTTCTTC	CASSLLARGEGEQFF
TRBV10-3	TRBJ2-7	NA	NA	TGTGCCATCAGTGAGTCCTGGGGCCTGAGCGAGCAGTACTTC	CAISESWGLSEQYF
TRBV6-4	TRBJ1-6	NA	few	TGTGCCAGCAGTGACCCGAATGTCGGGTCCTCACCCCTCCACTTT	CASSDPNVGSSPLHF
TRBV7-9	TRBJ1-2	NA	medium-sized	TGTGCCTCCAGCAGCTTTCTCAATTGGAACTATGGCTACACCTTC	CASSSFLNWNYGYTF
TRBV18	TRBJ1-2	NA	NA	TGTGCCAGTACCTACCTCCCGAAAGTAGAGTATGGCTACACCTTC	CASTYLPKVEYGYTF
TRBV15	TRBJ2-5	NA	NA	TGTGCCACCAGCAGAGAACAGATCCAAGAGACCCAGTACTTC	CATSREQIQETQYF
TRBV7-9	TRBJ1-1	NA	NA	TGTGCCAGCAGCCCACATACAGGGTATGGAGCTTTCTTT	CASSPHTGYGAFF
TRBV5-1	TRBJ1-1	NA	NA	TGCGCCAGCAGCTTGGCTCGGGGCGGGGAAGCTTTCTTT	CASSLARGGEAFF
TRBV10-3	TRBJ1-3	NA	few	TGTGCCATCAGTGAGCAGAAGGGGGGCACTGGAAACACCATATATTTT	CAISEQKGGTGNTIYF
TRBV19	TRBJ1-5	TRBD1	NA	TGTGCCAGTACCCCCGGACAGGGGGCCGGTCAGCCCCAGCATTTT	CASTPGQGAGQPQHF
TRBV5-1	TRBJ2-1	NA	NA	TGCGCCAGCAGCAGAGACTACAATGAGCAGTTCTTC	CASSRDYNEQFF
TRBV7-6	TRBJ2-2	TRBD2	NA	TGTGCCAGCAGCTTCGGTGTCGCGGGGGGGAACACCGGGGAGCTGTTTTTT	CASSFGVAGGNTGELFF
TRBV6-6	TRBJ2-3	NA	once	TGTGCCAGCAGTTATCGTGGCACAGATACGCAGTATTTT	CASSYRGTDTQYF
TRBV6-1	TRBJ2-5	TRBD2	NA	TGTGCCAGCAGTCCGACTAGCGGGGGAAAGACCCAGTACTTC	CASSPTSGGKTQYF
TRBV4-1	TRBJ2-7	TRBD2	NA	TGCGCCAGCAGCCGCTCAGGACTAGCGGGAGTGAGCTCCTACGAGCAGTACTTC	CASSRSGLAGVSSYEQYF
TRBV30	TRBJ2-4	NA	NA	TGTGCCTGGGACAAACAAAACATTCAGTACTTC	CAWDKQNIQYF
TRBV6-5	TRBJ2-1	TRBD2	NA	TGTGCCAGCAGTTACTCTATTCGGGAGGGGGATGAGCAGTTCTTC	CASSYSIREGDEQFF
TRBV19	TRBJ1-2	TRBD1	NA	TGTGCCAGCTTCGACAGGGTCTTAACTGGCTACACCTTC	CASFDRVLTGYTF
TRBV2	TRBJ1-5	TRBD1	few	TGTGCCAGCACCCGTGACAGGGTAGGCAATCAGCCCCAGCATTTT	CASTRDRVGNQPQHF
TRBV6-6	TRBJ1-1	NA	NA	TGTGCCAGCAGTTACGCAGGACACGGCACTGAAGCTTTCTTT	CASSYAGHGTEAFF
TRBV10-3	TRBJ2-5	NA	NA	TGTGCCATCAGGGAAGAAGAGACCCAGTACTTC	CAIREEETQYF
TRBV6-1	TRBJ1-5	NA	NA	TGTGCCAGCAGTGTTGTGCAGGGCCCACAGCCCCAGCATTTT	CASSVVQGPQPQHF
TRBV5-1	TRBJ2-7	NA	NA	TGCGCCAGCAGCTTGTTACTAGCTGCCCCTGAGCAGTACTTC	CASSLLLAAPEQYF
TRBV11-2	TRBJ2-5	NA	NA	TGTGCCAGCACCTCTCGCCTGGGGCTGAGAGAGACCCAGTACTTC	CASTSRLGLRETQYF
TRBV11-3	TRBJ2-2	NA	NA	TGTGCCAGCAGCCCAGGGTGGGACACCGGGGAGCTGTTTTTT	CASSPGWDTGELFF
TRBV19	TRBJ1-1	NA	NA	TGTGCCAGTAGTATAGGCGACTGGGAAGCTTTCTTT	CASSIGDWEAFF
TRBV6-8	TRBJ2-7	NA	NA	TGTGCCAGCAGTACCTATTCTTGGGGCTACGAGCAGTACTTC	CASSTYSWGYEQYF
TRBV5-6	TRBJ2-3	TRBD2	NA	TGTGCCAGCAGCTTCCCTAGCGGGGGGACCACAGATACGCAGTATTTT	CASSFPSGGTTDTQYF
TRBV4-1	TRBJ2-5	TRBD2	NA	TGCGCCAGCAGCCAAGACAGGGACAGACCTAGCGGGAGGGTACAAGAGACCCAGTACTTC	CASSQDRDRPSGRVQETQYF
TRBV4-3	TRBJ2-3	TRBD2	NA	TGCGCCAGCAGCCTAGGGGGGCGGGAGGGAAGCACAGATACGCAGTATTTT	CASSLGGREGSTDTQYF
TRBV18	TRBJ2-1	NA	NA	TGTGCCAGCTCACCGGTAGCGAACAATGAGCAGTTCTTC	CASSPVANNEQFF
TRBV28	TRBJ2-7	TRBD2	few	TGTGCCAGCAGTCGACTAGCGGGCAGCTACGAGCAGTACTTC	CASSRLAGSYEQYF
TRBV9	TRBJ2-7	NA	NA	TGTGCCAGCAGCGTAGCTGGGAACGAGCAGTACTTC	CASSVAGNEQYF